The rows below give T cell receptor beta chains drawn from one sample of a study of control samples from healthy donors and cancer patients. This table comes from immunoSEQ multiplex PCR, and its TCRdb copy is limited to in-frame clones, with some not included. This sample has 45,000 or so clones; around 87% occur once, and the top ten carry around 9.6%. Sequencing input: PBMCs. Receptor source: an older woman with lung cancer. CDR3s include the opening cysteine and the closing phenylalanine or tryptophan. The order of the fields is D gene, clone size, V gene, J gene, CDR3 protein, CDR3 DNA. A D gene is named only where the DNA matches it firmly. The size field is filled for only some rows; it gives once, few, many or a size class.

>-|-|TRBV6-2/TRBV6-3|TRBJ2-1
CASSYGIASSYNEQFF
TGTGCCAGCAGTTACGGGATAGCTTCCTCCTACAATGAGCAGTTCTTC
>TRBD2|-|TRBV25-1|TRBJ2-1
CASSGSGTSYNEQFF
TGTGCCAGCAGTGGGAGCGGGACCTCCTACAATGAGCAGTTCTTC
>-|-|TRBV30|TRBJ2-3
CAWSVRVDLAPSTDTQYF
TGTGCCTGGAGTGTACGGGTAGATCTCGCCCCTAGCACAGATACGCAGTATTTT
>-|-|TRBV7-2|TRBJ2-2
CASSLAGSGELFF
TGTGCCAGCAGCTTAGCCGGAAGCGGGGAGCTGTTTTTT
>-|-|TRBV11-3|TRBJ2-5
CASSQEETQYF
TGTGCCAGCAGCCAAGAAGAGACCCAGTACTTC
>TRBD1|-|TRBV18|TRBJ1-5
CASSLQGAGNQPQHF
TGTGCCAGCTCACTACAGGGGGCGGGTAATCAGCCCCAGCATTTT
>-|-|TRBV12-3/TRBV12-4|TRBJ2-3
CASSEAGDTQYF
TGTGCCTCGTCCGAGGCGGGAGATACGCAGTATTTT
>-|-|TRBV29-1|TRBJ1-6
CSVGQNFNSPLHF
TGCAGCGTTGGCCAGAATTTTAATTCACCCCTCCACTTT
>-|-|TRBV27|TRBJ1-2
CASSLDTGRLYGYTF
TGTGCCAGCAGTTTAGATACAGGCCGTTTGTATGGCTACACCTTC
>TRBD2|-|TRBV15|TRBJ2-3
CATSRDTPSGRKDTQYF
TGTGCCACCAGCAGAGATACGCCTAGCGGGAGGAAAGATACGCAGTATTTT
>-|-|TRBV5-1|TRBJ1-1
CASNPSWGKTEAFF
TGCGCCAGCAACCCCAGCTGGGGGAAGACTGAAGCTTTCTTT
>-|-|TRBV5-4|TRBJ1-1
CASSGLTNTEAFF
TGTGCCAGCAGCGGACTGACGAACACTGAAGCTTTCTTT
>-|once|TRBV18|TRBJ1-1
CASSGDLGGNTEAFF
TGTGCCAGCTCAGGAGATCTAGGGGGGAACACTGAAGCTTTCTTT
>-|once|TRBV4-2|TRBJ2-3
CATNTWGTDTQYF
TGTGCCACCAACACCTGGGGCACAGATACGCAGTATTTT
>-|-|TRBV7-9|TRBJ2-7
CASSSSIYEQYF
TGTGCCAGCAGCTCGTCAATCTACGAGCAGTACTTC
>-|-|TRBV28|TRBJ1-4
CASSPVGVLFF
TGTGCCAGCTCCCCGGTAGGGGTTCTGTTTTTT
>TRBD2|-|TRBV29-1|TRBJ2-1
CSVELAGGPSSYNEQFF
TGCAGCGTTGAGCTAGCGGGAGGGCCGAGCTCCTACAATGAGCAGTTCTTC
>-|once|TRBV7-9|TRBJ1-2
CASSFLQVFDGYTF
TGTGCCAGCAGCTTCCTGCAGGTCTTTGATGGCTACACCTTC
>-|-|TRBV28|TRBJ1-4
CASSLWVQGNEKLFF
TGTGCCAGCAGTTTATGGGTACAGGGAAATGAAAAACTGTTTTTT
>-|few|TRBV30|TRBJ2-7
CAWSVRVGGVSSYEQYF
TGTGCCTGGAGTGTACGAGTAGGGGGGGTAAGCTCCTACGAGCAGTACTTC
>-|-|TRBV6-5|TRBJ2-7
CASSRGQEAYEQYF
TGTGCCAGCAGCCGCGGTCAAGAAGCCTACGAGCAGTACTTC
>-|once|TRBV7-2|TRBJ1-2
CASSFPAGGPYTF
TGTGCCAGCAGCTTCCCTGCCGGGGGACCCTACACCTTC
>TRBD1|few|TRBV7-9|TRBJ2-3
CASSSRDRSITDTQYF
TGTGCCAGCAGTTCCCGGGACAGGTCAATCACAGATACGCAGTATTTT
>-|-|TRBV3-1/TRBV3-2|TRBJ1-2
CASSQAGQYYGYTF
TGTGCCAGCAGCCAAGCGGGACAATACTATGGCTACACCTTC
>TRBD2|once|TRBV24-1|TRBJ2-5
CATSDPGTSGIETQYF
TGTGCCACCAGTGACCCCGGGACTAGCGGGATAGAGACCCAGTACTTC
>-|few|TRBV18|TRBJ2-1
CASSPDREQFF
TGTGCCAGCTCACCCGACAGGGAGCAGTTCTTC
>-|-|TRBV3-1/TRBV3-2|TRBJ1-1
CASSYGQNTEAFF
TGTGCCAGCAGCTATGGACAGAACACTGAAGCTTTCTTT
>-|-|TRBV28|TRBJ2-7
CASSLRGIYYEQYF
TGTGCCAGCAGTTTACGCGGGATTTACTACGAGCAGTACTTC
>TRBD2|-|TRBV7-9|TRBJ2-7
CASSLVSSGYEQYF
TGTGCCAGCAGCTTAGTATCTAGCGGCTACGAGCAGTACTTC
>-|-|TRBV7-3|TRBJ2-1
CASSLAGGPLDEQFF
TGTGCCAGCAGCTTAGCGGGTGGCCCCTTAGATGAGCAGTTCTTC
>-|once|TRBV3-1/TRBV3-2|TRBJ2-7
CASSRARGVSEQYF
TGTGCCAGCAGCCGGGCTAGGGGCGTTAGCGAGCAGTACTTC
>-|-|TRBV30|TRBJ2-7
CAWSPRLGYTGSYEQYF
TGTGCCTGGAGCCCCCGATTAGGCTACACGGGCTCCTACGAGCAGTACTTC
>TRBD2|-|TRBV6-2/TRBV6-3|TRBJ2-7
CASRYGGRPNEQYF
TGTGCCAGCAGGTACGGGGGGAGACCCAACGAGCAGTACTTC
>-|-|TRBV23-1|TRBJ1-5
CASRLPRGSNQPQHF
TGCGCCAGCAGACTACCCCGGGGTAGCAATCAGCCCCAGCATTTT
>-|-|TRBV9|TRBJ1-2
CASSVAPEGREGYTF
TGTGCCAGCAGCGTAGCCCCGGAGGGCAGGGAAGGCTACACCTTC
>-|-|TRBV7-2|TRBJ1-2
CASSSVGGPYGYTF
TGTGCCAGCAGTTCCGTGGGGGGCCCCTATGGCTACACCTTC
>-|-|TRBV2|TRBJ2-1
CASGTGQQFF
TGTGCCAGTGGCACAGGACAGCAGTTCTTC
>TRBD1|few|TRBV19|TRBJ2-5
CASSIALTGTETQYF
TGTGCCAGTAGTATAGCGCTGACAGGGACGGAGACCCAGTACTTC
>-|-|TRBV4-2|TRBJ2-1
CASSPRWAGSYNEQFF
TGTGCCAGCAGCCCGAGATGGGCGGGATCCTACAATGAGCAGTTCTTC
>TRBD2|-|TRBV4-3|TRBJ2-1
CASSPSLGTSVYNEQFF
TGCGCCAGCAGCCCTTCCCTCGGGACTAGTGTGTACAATGAGCAGTTCTTC
>TRBD1|few|TRBV28|TRBJ1-3
CASSLWTGGDRTIYF
TGTGCCAGCAGTTTATGGACAGGGGGGGATCGTACCATATATTTT
>-|-|TRBV6-5|TRBJ1-2
CASKPAPYGVYGYTF
TGTGCCAGCAAGCCCGCACCCTACGGAGTTTATGGCTACACCTTC
>-|few|TRBV7-2|TRBJ2-7
CASSLDALAYEQYF
TGTGCCAGCAGCTTAGATGCCCTTGCGTATGAGCAGTACTTC